The next 32 T cell receptor beta chains were all read from a single sample in a study of T cells and Merkel cell carcinoma outcomes. Clones were sequenced by immunoSEQ multiplex PCR, and TCRdb holds only the in-frame ones, with some missing. The data contain about 9,200 clones, less than 90% of them singletons. Sample: tumor tissue from Merkel cell carcinoma. These receptors were taken from a human donor with Merkel cell carcinoma.

This chain joins TRBV7-9 and TRBJ1-1; possibly TRBD1 for D (5 bases). The CDR3 totals 16 residues. Looked up from germline, CDR1 is SEHNR and CDR2 is FQNEAQ (reference sequence). V was shortened by 6 bases and J by 1 base, with 18 bases between the two germline ends. The CDR3, as DNA: TGTGCCAGCAGGGGGGGGTTGCCCGGGAAGAACACTGAAGCTTTCTTT. This encodes CASRGGLPGKNTEAFF.

This clone occurred a few times. The chain uses TRBV15 and TRBJ1-6; 9 positions agree with TRBD1. Trimming cost V 1 base and J 8 bases; bases outside gene matches: 3. This CDR3 region has 15 residues. Germline V CDR1 and CDR2: LNHNV, YYDKDF (reference sequence). As DNA, the CDR3 is TGTGCCACCAGCAGAGCTCGGACAGGGGATTCACCCCTCCACTTT. Amino acids: CATSRARTGDSPLHF. Full variable domain (missing parts from reference TRBV15 and TRBJ1-6): DAMVIQNPRYQVTQFGKPVTLSCSQTLNHNVMYWYQQKSSQAPKLLFHYYDKDFNNEADTPDNFQSRRPNTSFCFLDIRSPGLGDTAMYLCATSRARTGDSPLHFGNGTRLTVT.

The gene calls are TRBV4-3 and TRBJ2-3; D is ambiguous. Germline assignment: CDR1 LGHNA and CDR2 YSLEER. Trimming stripped 0 bases from V and 2 bases from J, with 9 bases between. The CDR3 sequence is 15 residues long. This chain's CDR3 is CASSQDFGLTDTQYF. DNA for the CDR3: TGCGCCAGCAGCCAAGATTTCGGTCTCACAGATACGCAGTATTTT.

In the case of this clone: The junction shows a germline mismatch at one end, possibly a read error. V gene TRBV5-4 combines with J gene TRBJ2-5; D uncertain. This CDR3 has 9 residues. Per germline, CDR1 SGHNT and CDR2 YYREEE (reference sequence). The CDR3 region has the DNA TGCGCCGAAGGGGAGACCCAGTACTTC. It yields the protein CAEGETQYF. Full variable domain (rest looked up from reference TRBV5-4 and TRBJ2-5): ETGVTQSPTHLIKTRGQQVTLRCSSQSGHNTVSWYQQALGQGPQFIFQYYREEENGRGNFPPRFSGLQFPNYSSELNVNALELDDSALYLCAEGETQYFGPGTRLLVL.

The chain uses TRBV10-3 and TRBJ2-3; TRBD2 matches at 9 bases. Germline V gives CDR1 ENHRY, CDR2 SYGVKD. After removal of 6 bases from V and 1 base from J, the junction contained 2 bases not matched to a gene. The CDR3 has 14 residues. As DNA, the CDR3 is TGTGCCATCAGGGAGCGGGGGGGCACAGATACGCAGTATTTT. It yields the protein CAIRERGGTDTQYF.

This sequence joins TRBV27 and TRBJ1-6; D uncertain. Germline V gene sequence: CDR1 MNHEY, CDR2 SMNVEV (reference sequence). The ends were cut back, 5 bases at V and 11 bases at J, with 16 bases in the middle. The CDR3 covers 14 residues. The CDR3 DNA reads TGTGCCAGCAGTCAACTTAAGAAGGTGGCACCCCTCCACTTT. Protein product: CASSQLKKVAPLHF.

The rearrangement uses TRBV5-1 and TRBJ1-2, with D perhaps matching TRBD1 (5 bases). Trimming removed 0 bases from V and 8 bases from J, with 14 bases in between. This CDR3 has 14 residues. Germline lookup yields CDR1 SGHRS and CDR2 YFSETQ. The CDR3 DNA reads as TGCGCCAGCAGCTTGGCCGGGCCCGGGGGAGGCTACACCTTC. Its protein is CASSLAGPGGGYTF.

V gene TRBV11-2 combines with J gene TRBJ2-5; 9 positions match TRBD1. Per the germline V gene, CDR1 is SGHAT and CDR2 is FQNNGV. V lost 5 bases to trimming and J lost 2 bases; unmatched junction nucleotides: 9. This CDR3 has 16 residues. The CDR3 DNA is TGTGCCAGCAGCCTAGGGACAGGGACCCCACAAGAGACCCAGTACTTC. Its translation: CASSLGTGTPQETQYF.

The chain links TRBV6-5 to TRBJ1-4; 7 bases fit TRBD1. The J segment lost 8 bases and the V segment lost 9 bases, leaving 6 bases of the junction unmatched. The germline V gene encodes CDR1 MNHEY and CDR2 SVGAGI. The CDR3 is 12 residues long. CDR3 in DNA: TGTGCCAGTAGGGCAGGGGGGGAAAAACTGTTTTTT. It specifies CASRAGGEKLFF.

This chain links TRBV25-1 with TRBJ2-3; D not resolved. Germline V gene lookup returns CDR1 MGHDK and CDR2 SYGVNS. The V gene lost 5 bases and the J gene lost 2 bases, with 5 bases spanning the gap. CDR3 size: 12 residues. CDR3 in DNA: TGTGCCAGCAGTCGGGTCACAGATACGCAGTATTTT. This encodes CASSRVTDTQYF.

The V call is TRBV5-1, the J call TRBJ1-2; no firm D call. Germline lookup yields CDR1 SGHRS and CDR2 YFSETQ. Trimming pared 4 bases from V and 8 bases from J, leaving 27 bases between. This CDR3 has 17 amino acids. This CDR3 is CASSPGYLGGQERGYTF. The CDR3 DNA follows: TGCGCCAGCAGCCCTGGGTACCTGGGCGGCCAGGAAAGAGGCTACACCTTC.

The chain employs TRBV6-1 and TRBJ1-1; D is possibly TRBD1 (5 bases). Germline CDR1 is MNHNS and CDR2 is SASEGT. The CDR3 runs to 17 residues. Between the trimmed V and J ends, which lost 1 base and 0 bases, there was a span of 15 bases. The CDR3 sequence is CASSEDRSRRVNTEAFF. The CDR3 DNA is TGTGCCAGCAGTGAAGACAGGAGTAGAAGGGTGAACACTGAAGCTTTCTTT.

The gene calls are TRBV10-1 and TRBJ1-6; D is unresolved. Germline V gene data show CDR1 as WNHNN and CDR2 as SYGVQD (reference sequence). The V end was cut by 6 bases, the J end by 6 bases, with 9 bases between. This CDR3 region has 13 residues. The CDR3 loop reads CASREDGNSPLHF. The CDR3 region has the DNA TGCGCCAGCAGAGAAGACGGTAATTCACCCCTCCACTTT.

This clone was observed once. CDR3 region: CASSWSGGDIQYF. The CDR3 region has the DNA TGTGCCAGCAGCTGGAGCGGGGGAGACATTCAGTACTTC. The genes are TRBV11-2 and TRBJ2-4, with 8 positions matching TRBD2. The V and J ends lost 4 bases and 8 bases, in that order; junction bases with no gene match: 4. Germline-derived CDR1 and CDR2 are SGHAT and FQNNGV. The CDR3 length is 13 residues.

The rearrangement joins TRBV18 to TRBJ1-1; D perhaps matches TRBD1 (6 bases). The CDR3 spans 15 residues. Germline V CDR1 and CDR2: KGHSH, LQKENI. Trimming took off 5 bases at V and 2 bases at J, with 15 bases between the two ends. For the CDR3, the DNA is TGTGCCAGCTCAACTTTGGACAGCCCAAACACTGAAGCTTTCTTT. It is translated as CASSTLDSPNTEAFF.

V gene TRBV14 combines with J gene TRBJ2-5, with 7 positions matching TRBD1. Trimming removed 0 bases from V and 2 bases from J; junction bases left unmatched: 3. Germline V gives CDR1 SGHDN, CDR2 FVKESK. The CDR3 has 15 residues. For the CDR3, the DNA is TGTGCCAGCAGCCAAGATCCGGGACAGCAAGAGACCCAGTACTTC. Its protein is CASSQDPGQQETQYF.

On this clone itself: The sample contains more than one DNA sequence encoding this CDR3. This rearrangement joins TRBV18 to TRBJ1-6, with D hard to call. Germline V gene sequence: CDR1 KGHSH, CDR2 LQKENI. V was cut by 2 bases and J by 8 bases, with 7 bases left in between. This CDR3 has 13 residues. For the CDR3, the DNA is TGTGCCAGCTCACCAGTTGGGGATTCACCCCTCCACTTT. Protein product: CASSPVGDSPLHF. Using reference TRBV18 and TRBJ1-6 for the parts outside the CDR3, the full variable domain is NAGVMQNPRHLVRRRGQEARLRCSPMKGHSHVYWYRQLPEEGLKFMVYLQKENIIDESGMPKERFSAEFPKEGPSILRIQQVVRGDSAAYFCASSPVGDSPLHFGNGTRLTVT.

The chain recombines TRBV18 with TRBJ1-5; D is uncertain. The CDR3 contains 11 residues. Trimming cost V 2 bases and J 7 bases, with 3 bases left between them. Germline loops: CDR1 KGHSH, CDR2 LQKENI. The CDR3 DNA reads TGTGCCAGCTCACCAGGGCAGCCCCAGCATTTT. It is translated as CASSPGQPQHF. Supplemented by reference TRBV18 and TRBJ1-5, the full variable domain reads NAGVMQNPRHLVRRRGQEARLRCSPMKGHSHVYWYRQLPEEGLKFMVYLQKENIIDESGMPKERFSAEFPKEGPSILRIQQVVRGDSAAYFCASSPGQPQHFGDGTRLSIL.

This clone is a singleton in its sample. The rearrangement links TRBV7-2 to TRBJ2-3; a possible D gene is TRBD2 (5 bases). V lost 5 bases and J 6 bases, leaving 12 bases between the germline ends. Germline CDR1 is SGHTA and CDR2 is FQGNSA. This CDR3 comprises 13 residues. CDR3 DNA sequence: TGTGCCAGCAGCCAAGCGAGGGTGGATACGCAGTATTTT. This encodes CASSQARVDTQYF.

This clone appeared a few times. J is TRBJ2-3 and V is TRBV7-2, with D possibly matching TRBD1 (5 bases). This CDR3 comprises 14 residues. Germline V gene data show CDR1 as SGHTA and CDR2 as FQGNSA. V gave up 7 bases and J gave up 0 bases, with 11 bases separating them. The CDR3 loop is CASINRISTDTQYF. CDR3 DNA sequence: TGTGCCAGCATCAACAGGATTAGCACAGATACGCAGTATTTT.

The chain uses TRBV5-1 and TRBJ2-7, with a tentative D call TRBD2 (6 bases). CDR3 size: 12 residues. V was cut by 6 bases and J by 4 bases, with 11 bases left in between. Germline V CDR1 and CDR2: SGHRS, YFSETQ. The CDR3 spells CASTSTSYEQYF. CDR3 DNA sequence: TGCGCCAGCACCTCGACTAGTTACGAGCAGTACTTC.

The V gene is TRBV6-5, the J gene TRBJ2-7; TRBD1 matches 10 bases. CDR3 length: 14 amino acids. V shed 7 bases and J 3 bases; nucleotides not matched to a gene: 6. Per germline, CDR1 MNHEY and CDR2 SVGAGI. The CDR3 is CASKPGQGNYEQYF. For the CDR3, the DNA is TGTGCCAGCAAACCGGGACAGGGGAACTACGAGCAGTACTTC.

V usage is TRBV10-3 and J usage is TRBJ1-5, with a possible D match to TRBD1 (6 bases). Germline V lookup: CDR1 ENHRY, CDR2 SYGVKD. Trimming removed 9 bases from V and 5 bases from J, with 14 bases in between. The CDR3 runs to 13 residues. This CDR3 reads CAIADRWDQPQHF. Written as DNA, the CDR3 is TGTGCCATTGCCGACAGGTGGGATCAGCCCCAGCATTTT.

CDR3 residues: CASSRGRGSYEQYF. The DNA of the CDR3 is TGTGCCAGCAGCCGCGGACGGGGTTCCTACGAGCAGTACTTC. V gene TRBV11-3 combines with J gene TRBJ2-7; the D gene is possibly TRBD2 (5 bases). CDR3 length equals 14 residues. V was shortened by 5 bases and J by 1 base, with 12 bases between the two germline ends. Germline V gene lookup returns CDR1 SGHNT and CDR2 YENEEA.

This rearrangement joins TRBV6-6 to TRBJ2-3; 7 bases fit TRBD2. CDR1 is MNHNY, CDR2 SVGAGI, per germline (reference sequence). J lost 2 bases, V lost 7 bases, and 3 bases had no gene match. CDR3 length: 13 residues. This CDR3 is CASKSGATDTQYF. CDR3 coding DNA: TGTGCCAGCAAAAGCGGGGCCACAGATACGCAGTATTTT.

The chain joins TRBV5-5 to TRBJ2-7; D is undetermined. Germline values: CDR1 SGHKS, CDR2 YYEKEE (reference sequence). V was pared by 1 base and J by 4 bases, with 12 bases between. The CDR3 is 14 residues long. The CDR3 coding sequence is TGTGCCAGCAGCTTGAGTTCCACAGTGTACGAGCAGTACTTC. Amino acid sequence: CASSLSSTVYEQYF. The variable domain in full, with the rest retrieved from reference TRBV5-5 and TRBJ2-7, is DAGVTQSPTHLIKTRGQQVTLRCSPISGHKSVSWYQQVLGQGPQFIFQYYEKEERGRGNFPDRFSARQFPNYSSELNVNALLLGDSALYLCASSLSSTVYEQYFGPGTRLTVT.

This rearrangement joins TRBV11-2 to TRBJ2-1, with TRBD2 matching over 8 bases. This CDR3 spans 16 amino acids. Germline V gene lookup returns CDR1 SGHAT and CDR2 FQNNGV. The V and J ends lost 5 bases and 2 bases, in that order; junction bases with no gene match: 8. The CDR3 loop reads CASSQGSGGTYNEQFF. CDR3 DNA sequence: TGTGCCAGCAGCCAGGGAAGCGGGGGAACCTACAATGAGCAGTTCTTC.

J is TRBJ2-3 and V is TRBV29-1; 8 bases are shared with TRBD2. V gave up 6 bases and J gave up 2 bases; unmatched junction bases: 7. The CDR3 consists of 14 residues. Germline-derived CDR1 and CDR2 are SQVTM and ANQGSEA. The CDR3 sequence is CSVGGSGVTDTQYF. The CDR3, as DNA: TGCAGCGTGGGAGGTAGCGGGGTCACAGATACGCAGTATTTT.

The chain links TRBV7-2 to TRBJ2-3; D not resolved. The V gene's germline CDR1 is SGHTA and CDR2 FQGNSA. Trimming stripped 5 bases from V and 0 bases from J, with 6 bases between. This CDR3 has 13 residues. CDR3 in amino acids: CASSGPSTDTQYF. CDR3 DNA sequence: TGTGCCAGCAGCGGGCCGAGCACAGATACGCAGTATTTT.

This clone appeared a few times. The chain carries TRBV5-4 and TRBJ2-2; D gene unclear. V was pared by 0 bases and J by 9 bases, with 9 bases between. Germline V lookup: CDR1 SGHNT, CDR2 YYREEE (reference sequence). CDR3 length: 13 residues. The CDR3 sequence is CASSLANDRELFF. The CDR3 DNA is TGTGCCAGCAGCTTGGCCAATGACCGGGAGCTGTTTTTT.

This chain links TRBV5-1 with TRBJ2-5, with 9 bases aligning to TRBD1. Germline V CDR1 and CDR2: SGHRS, YFSETQ. The CDR3 is 15 residues long. Trimming took 4 bases from V and 5 from J; bases not matched to a gene: 9. CDR3 DNA: TGCGCCAGCAGCCCCACCGGGACAGGGCGCGAGACCCAGTACTTC. Its protein product is CASSPTGTGRETQYF. Using reference TRBV5-1 and TRBJ2-5 for the parts outside the CDR3, the full variable domain is KAGVTQTPRYLIKTRGQQVTLSCSPISGHRSVSWYQQTPGQGLQFLFEYFSETQRNKGNFPGRFSGRQFSNSRSEMNVSTLELGDSALYLCASSPTGTGRETQYFGPGTRLLVL.

The chain recombines TRBV5-1 with TRBJ1-6; D is ambiguous. The CDR3 loop spans 13 amino acids. V was trimmed by 3 bases and J by 12 bases, leaving 13 bases between them. Germline V CDR1 and CDR2: SGHRS, YFSETQ. The CDR3 bases are TGCGCCAGCAGCTCTCTGAACGGTGGACCCCTCCACTTT. Protein sequence: CASSSLNGGPLHF.